A single sample gave rise to the 15 T cell receptor beta chains below, sequenced in a study of T cell responses to AZD1222 COVID-19 vaccine. Sequencing was performed with immunoSEQ multiplex PCR; in TCRdb, only in-frame clones are kept and a portion is missing. The sample comprises around 60,000 clones, under 95% of which are singletons, and approximately 6.3% rests with the top ten. The sequencing used peripheral blood, collected 28 days after the second dose of the MenACWY control vaccine. These receptors were collected from an adult who received the MenACWY meningococcal vaccine as a control.

The chain has TRBV21-1 and TRBJ1-1. TRBV21-1 represents a pseudogene. This CDR3 spans 16 amino acids. The CDR3 here is CASRGGREEVSAEAFF. CDR3 bases: TGTGCCAGCAGGGGGGGCAGGGAGGAGGTTTCGGCTGAAGCTTTCTTT.

This clone was found a few times. The genes are TRBV5-4 and TRBJ1-6; possible D gene TRBD1, 5 bases. CDR3 length: 16 amino acids. V was shortened by 3 bases and J by 7 bases, with 17 bases between the two germline ends. Germline V gene lookup returns CDR1 SGHNT and CDR2 YYREEE (reference sequence). The DNA for the CDR3 is TGTGCCAGCAGCTCGCCCCTCGGGGGGTCCAATTCACCCCTCCACTTT. Its protein product is CASSSPLGGSNSPLHF.

The chain joins TRBV7-8 to TRBJ2-3; 9 bases are shared with TRBD2. Looked up from germline, CDR1 is SGHVS and CDR2 is FQNEAQ. The ends lost 7 bases at V and 3 bases at J; junction bases unmatched: 8. This CDR3 has 15 amino acids. The CDR3 DNA reads TGTGCCAGCACCCGGGGACTAGCAGCTACAGATACGCAGTATTTT. Its translation: CASTRGLAATDTQYF.

The chain has TRBV5-4 and TRBJ1-4; D is perhaps TRBD1 (6 bases). The ends were cut back, 4 bases at V and 7 bases at J, with 17 bases in the middle. Germline CDR1 and CDR2: SGHNT and YYREEE (reference sequence). The CDR3 runs 15 residues. CDR3 in amino acids: CASSNPGDLGEKLFF. The CDR3 DNA reads TGTGCCAGCAGCAATCCAGGGGATCTGGGTGAAAAACTGTTTTTT.

The rearrangement links TRBV29-1 to TRBJ1-3; tentatively, D is TRBD1 (6 bases). The ends were cut back, 5 bases at V and 0 bases at J, with 11 bases in the middle. CDR1 and CDR2 from the germline V gene are SQVTM and ANQGSEA. The CDR3 runs 14 residues. The CDR3 reads CSVRQGSSGNTIYF. CDR3 coding DNA: TGCAGCGTTCGGCAGGGGAGCTCTGGAAACACCATATATTTT.

This clone was observed a single time. V is TRBV2 and J is TRBJ2-1, with TRBD2 as a possible D gene (5 bases). The CDR3 has 15 residues. V was clipped by 11 bases and J by 1 base, with 18 bases between them. Per the germline V gene, CDR1 is SNHLY and CDR2 is FYNNEI. The CDR3 protein is CAGAGNVGSYNEQFF. DNA of the CDR3: TGTGCCGGCGCCGGGAATGTGGGGTCCTACAATGAGCAGTTCTTC.

V gene TRBV28 combines with J gene TRBJ1-1; the match to TRBD1 covers 9 bases. CDR3 size: 12 residues. Germline CDR1 and CDR2: MDHEN and SYDVKM. V was pared by 7 bases and J by 10 bases, with 7 bases of the junction left unmatched. The CDR3 bases are TGTGCCAGCACGACAGGGGGTACTAGAGCTTTCTTT. Its protein product is CASTTGGTRAFF.

The chain has TRBV7-9 and TRBJ1-4; D unresolved. Trimming took off 5 bases at V and 6 bases at J, with 7 bases between the two ends. Per germline, CDR1 SEHNR and CDR2 FQNEAQ (reference sequence). CDR3 length: 12 amino acids. CDR3 residues: CASSRIDEKLFF. In DNA, the CDR3 is TGTGCCAGCAGCCGAATCGATGAAAAACTGTTTTTT. Looking up the rest from reference TRBV7-9 and TRBJ1-4 gives the full variable domain: DTGVSQNPRHKITKRGQNVTFRCDPISEHNRLYWYRQTLGQGPEFLTYFQNEAQLEKSRLLSDRFSAERPKGSFSTLEIQRTEQGDSAMYLCASSRIDEKLFFGSGTQLSVL.

J is TRBJ2-3 and V is TRBV12-5; 8 bases are shared with TRBD1. The CDR3 totals 14 residues. V was pared by 5 bases and J by 4 bases, with 5 bases of the junction left unmatched. CDR1 and CDR2 from the germline V gene are LGHNT and FRNRAP. The CDR3 sequence: CASGGQGWSDTQYF. CDR3 nucleotides: TGTGCTAGTGGTGGACAGGGCTGGTCAGATACGCAGTATTTT.

This sequence joins TRBV27 and TRBJ2-5; the match to TRBD1 covers 8 bases. The CDR3 is 14 amino acids. Trimming removed 6 bases from V and 7 bases from J; junction bases left unmatched: 10. Germline CDR1 is MNHEY and CDR2 is SMNVEV (reference sequence). CDR3 loop: CASSQGQGFGTQYF. The CDR3 DNA is TGTGCCAGCAGCCAAGGACAGGGCTTTGGGACCCAGTACTTC.

This clone was found a few times. The chain's CDR3 is CAISESNRGSNQPQHF. CDR3 coding DNA: TGTGCCATCAGTGAGTCGAACAGGGGGAGCAATCAGCCCCAGCATTTT. The chain uses TRBV10-3 and TRBJ1-5, with 8 positions matching TRBD1. The germline CDR1 and CDR2 sequences are ENHRY and SYGVKD. This CDR3 has 16 amino acids. V lost 0 bases and J lost 1; bases outside the gene matches: 2.

The gene calls are TRBV27 and TRBJ2-5; maybe TRBD1 (5 bases). This CDR3 is 15 amino acids long. Germline-derived CDR1 and CDR2 are MNHEY and SMNVEV (reference sequence). Trimming stripped 0 bases from V and 5 bases from J, with 13 bases between. CDR3 coding DNA: TGTGCCAGCAGTTTATCAGAAGGGGTCGGGGAGACCCAGTACTTC. Translated, it gives CASSLSEGVGETQYF.

The chain recombines TRBV6-5 with TRBJ1-1, with 8 nucleotides matching TRBD1. Unmatched junction bases numbered 8, after V lost 6 bases and J lost 5 bases. Germline-derived CDR1 and CDR2 are MNHEY and SVGAGI. The CDR3 loop spans 14 amino acids. The CDR3 DNA reads as TGTGCCAGCAGGGTACAGGGGGTAGGGACTGAAGCTTTCTTT. Amino acid sequence: CASRVQGVGTEAFF.

The gene calls are TRBV7-2 and TRBJ1-2, with 9 nucleotides matching TRBD1. Germline V gene lookup returns CDR1 SGHTA and CDR2 FQGNSA. CDR3 size: 14 residues. V shed 5 bases, J shed 8 bases, and the junction held 9 bases outside the gene matches. CDR3 bases: TGTGCCAGCAGCCGCCCCGGGACAGGGATCGGCTACACCTTC. Protein sequence: CASSRPGTGIGYTF.

This clone was seen once. The chain couples TRBV20-1 to TRBJ1-4; unclear D gene. Trimming stripped 4 bases from V and 5 bases from J, with 11 bases between. Germline loops: CDR1 DFQATT, CDR2 SNEGSKA (reference sequence). The CDR3 loop spans 13 amino acids. CDR3 bases: TGCAGTGCTACTGAGGCACTCAATGAAAAACTGTTTTTT. Translating it yields CSATEALNEKLFF.